Below are 23 T cell receptor beta chains sequenced from a single sample in a study of a mutant IDH1 vaccine in newly diagnosed glioma (dated by TCRdb to the early 2020s). The sample's time point label, in plain terms: week 23, last vaccination. A 20-mer mutant IDH1 peptide at 300 micrograms in Montanide made up each vaccine dose, which was injected subcutaneously together with topical imiquimod. The library was made by the immunoSEQ multiplex PCR assay. TCRdb retrieved this table from immuneACCESS and kept in-frame rearrangements only. Not all clones are present; in checked studies, unresolved V genes account for under half, and no reason is known for the remainder. This sample comprises about 20,000 clones, 82% of them detected only once. Roughly 13% of the sample is taken by the ten largest. These TCRs' antigens remain unknown. The sample here was PBMCs, taken from a glioma patient whose treatment included an IDH1 peptide vaccine. The receptors originated from a man in his thirties or forties with glioma.

This chain joins TRBV7-2 and TRBJ1-5; 8 bases match TRBD1. The CDR3 runs to 14 residues. Germline V lookup: CDR1 SGHTA, CDR2 FQGNSA. After removal of 6 bases from V and 3 bases from J, the junction contained 4 bases not matched to a gene. CDR3 nucleotides: TGTGCCAGCAGTATGACAGGGGACAATCAGCCCCAGCATTTT. This sequence encodes CASSMTGDNQPQHF.

The chain employs TRBV7-8 and TRBJ1-5; D perhaps matches TRBD1 (5 bases). Per the germline V gene, CDR1 is SGHVS and CDR2 is FQNEAQ. Between the trimmed V and J ends, which lost 0 bases and 3 bases, there was a span of 9 bases. This CDR3 region has 15 residues. CDR3 residues: CASSLARGVNQPQHF. The DNA for the CDR3 is TGTGCCAGCAGCTTAGCGCGGGGGGTCAATCAGCCCCAGCATTTT.

The chain joins TRBV7-9 to TRBJ2-1; D remains unclear. CDR3 length: 14 amino acids. V was trimmed by 5 bases and J by 3 bases, leaving 11 bases between them. Germline V gene lookup returns CDR1 SEHNR and CDR2 FQNEAQ (reference sequence). For the CDR3, the DNA is TGTGCCAGCAGCCTTACTTGGGGCTACAATGAGCAGTTCTTC. It encodes CASSLTWGYNEQFF.

The chain recombines TRBV27 with TRBJ1-6; 7 nucleotides match TRBD1. J gave up 7 bases and V 5 bases, and 11 bases lay outside the gene matches. This CDR3 spans 16 amino acids. Germline V CDR1 and CDR2: MNHEY, SMNVEV (reference sequence). CDR3 amino acids: CASSLRRQGSNSPLHF. The DNA for the CDR3 is TGTGCCAGCAGTCTACGCCGACAGGGCTCAAATTCACCCCTCCACTTT.

This clone is labeled as medium-sized. Other DNA sequences in this specimen translate into the identical CDR3. The chain couples TRBV27 to TRBJ2-4; D call uncertain. The CDR3 is 13 residues long. The germline gives CDR1 MNHEY, CDR2 SMNVEV (reference sequence). The V end lost 4 bases, the J end lost 1 base, and 5 bases lay between the germline ends. CDR3 sequence reads: CASSSTAKNIQYF. As DNA, the CDR3 is TGTGCCAGCAGTTCCACGGCCAAAAACATTCAGTACTTC.

The chain uses TRBV15 and TRBJ2-7; no firm D call. The CDR3 has 13 residues. V was clipped by 3 bases and J by 4 bases, with 10 bases between them. Germline V gene sequence: CDR1 LNHNV, CDR2 YYDKDF (reference sequence). DNA for the CDR3: TGTGCCACCAGCAGTTTTCCCGCTTACGAGCAGTACTTC. This codes for CATSSFPAYEQYF.

The gene calls are TRBV6-1 and TRBJ2-7; TRBD2 aligns across 12 bases. V lost 4 bases, J lost 2 bases, and 9 bases stayed unmatched. There are 17 residues in the CDR3. Germline lookup yields CDR1 MNHNS and CDR2 SASEGT. CDR3 loop: CASSAFRTSGITYEQYF. DNA of the CDR3: TGTGCCAGCAGTGCCTTTAGGACTAGCGGGATTACCTACGAGCAGTACTTC.

The chain couples TRBV5-1 to TRBJ2-3, with D perhaps matching TRBD1 (6 bases). CDR1 and CDR2 (germline): SGHRS, YFSETQ. V was clipped by 0 bases and J by 4 bases, with 12 bases between them. The CDR3 contains 15 residues. As DNA, the CDR3 is TGCGCCAGCAGCTTGGTTGTAGCAGGGGCAGATACGCAGTATTTT. It codes for CASSLVVAGADTQYF.

CDR3 nucleotide sequence: TGTGCCAGTAGTACCAAGACAGAAAACATTCAGTACTTC. The encoded protein is CASSTKTENIQYF. The chain recombines TRBV19 with TRBJ2-4; D is possibly TRBD1 (5 bases). CDR1 and CDR2 from the germline V gene are LNHDA and SQIVND (reference sequence). Deletions cut 4 bases from V and 5 bases from J, with 9 bases between. The CDR3 has 13 amino acids. The whole variable domain, filled in from reference TRBV19 and TRBJ2-4, reads DGGITQSPKYLFRKEGQNVTLSCEQNLNHDAMYWYRQDPGQGLRLIYYSQIVNDFQKGDIAEGYSVSREKKESFPLTVTSAQKNPTAFYLCASSTKTENIQYFGAGTRLSVL.

The gene calls are TRBV5-1 and TRBJ2-7; D perhaps matches TRBD2 (5 bases). CDR3 length: 16 residues. Trimming removed 0 bases at V and 0 bases at J, with 13 bases between. CDR1 is SGHRS and CDR2 is YFSETQ in the germline V gene. This chain's CDR3 is CASSLGGSANSYEQYF. In DNA, the CDR3 is TGCGCCAGCAGCTTGGGAGGTAGCGCTAACTCCTACGAGCAGTACTTC.

The CDR3 protein is CASSIVRTGTYEQYF. As DNA, the CDR3 is TGTGCCAGTAGTATCGTACGGACAGGGACCTACGAGCAGTACTTC. The J gene is TRBJ2-7, the V gene TRBV19; TRBD1 aligns across 8 bases. Germline V lookup: CDR1 LNHDA, CDR2 SQIVND (reference sequence). The V and J ends lost 3 bases and 2 bases, in that order; junction bases with no gene match: 6. This CDR3 is built from 15 residues.

This chain joins TRBV30 and TRBJ1-3; D is unclear. Between the trimmed V and J ends, which lost 0 bases and 5 bases, there was a span of 8 bases. CDR3 length equals 13 residues. Germline V CDR1 and CDR2: GTSNPN, SVGIG (reference sequence). This CDR3 reads CAWSVSGRNTIYF. The CDR3 region has the DNA TGTGCCTGGAGTGTGAGTGGAAGAAACACCATATATTTT. The variable domain in full, with the rest retrieved from reference TRBV30 and TRBJ1-3, is SQTIHQWPATLVQPVGSPLSLECTVEGTSNPNLYWYRQAAGRGLQLLFYSVGIGQISSEVPQNLSASRPQDRQFILSSKKLLLSDSGFYLCAWSVSGRNTIYFGEGSWLTVV.

The chain employs TRBV7-8 and TRBJ2-7; TRBD1 agrees at 9 bases. The CDR3 has 16 residues. Trimming took 5 bases from V and 0 from J; bases not matched to a gene: 8. Germline V gene sequence: CDR1 SGHVS, CDR2 FQNEAQ. In DNA form, the CDR3 reads TGTGCCAGCAGCGGACAAACAGGGGGCTTCTCCTACGAGCAGTACTTC. Translated: CASSGQTGGFSYEQYF.

The chain uses TRBV19 and TRBJ2-3; D might be TRBD2 (6 bases). The CDR3 extends over 15 amino acids. In germline, CDR1 is LNHDA, CDR2 SQIVND (reference sequence). V lost 3 bases and J lost 1, with 11 bases in between. CDR3 in amino acids: CASSIYRERTDTQYF. The CDR3 DNA follows: TGTGCCAGTAGTATTTACCGGGAGCGCACAGATACGCAGTATTTT.

This clone qualifies as medium-sized (0.01 to 0.1%). The chain has TRBV5-1 and TRBJ2-5; 10 positions agree with TRBD1. The CDR3 is 14 amino acids. Germline-derived CDR1 and CDR2 are SGHRS and YFSETQ. V shed 7 bases and J 4 bases; nucleotides not matched to a gene: 7. The CDR3 bases are TGCGCCAGCTCGGGACAGGGGATCGGAGAGACCCAGTACTTC. Amino acid sequence: CASSGQGIGETQYF.

The table lists this clone with a count of one. The chain carries TRBV2 and TRBJ1-2; no clear D gene. Germline V gene data show CDR1 as SNHLY and CDR2 as FYNNEI. The CDR3 loop spans 15 amino acids. Trimming took 3 bases from V and 4 from J, leaving 15 bases between them. CDR3 nucleotides: TGTGCCAGCAGTGATACCCCCAACGAGGTCTATGGCTACACCTTC. It encodes CASSDTPNEVYGYTF.

The chain joins TRBV18 to TRBJ1-5; D unresolved. The V end was cut by 2 bases, the J end by 4 bases, with 9 bases between. The germline gives CDR1 KGHSH, CDR2 LQKENI. The CDR3 runs to 14 residues. The CDR3 nucleotides read TGTGCCAGCTCACCAAACCCGCGTAATCAGCCCCAGCATTTT. It translates to CASSPNPRNQPQHF.

The chain uses TRBV9 and TRBJ1-1; 11 nucleotides line up with TRBD1. Germline V gene data show CDR1 as SGDLS and CDR2 as YYNGEE. Trimming removed 0 bases from V and 6 bases from J; junction bases left unmatched: 7. The CDR3 covers 16 residues. CDR3 coding DNA: TGTGCCAGCAGCGTAGCCCTGGACAGGGGGCAGTCTGAAGCTTTCTTT. It is translated as CASSVALDRGQSEAFF.

V and J are TRBV5-1 and TRBJ2-6, with D maybe TRBD2 (5 bases). Germline loops: CDR1 SGHRS, CDR2 YFSETQ. V was shortened by 0 bases and J by 4 bases, with 8 bases between the two germline ends. The CDR3 covers 15 residues. In DNA, the CDR3 is TGCGCCAGCAGCTTGGGAGGGTCCGGGGCCAACGTCCTGACTTTC. Translation: CASSLGGSGANVLTF.

The chain links TRBV29-1 to TRBJ1-2, with 7 bases matching TRBD1. This CDR3 spans 12 amino acids. Germline assignment: CDR1 SQVTM and CDR2 ANQGSEA. Trimming removed 3 bases from V and 5 bases from J; junction bases left unmatched: 3. CDR3 nucleotides: TGCAGCGTTGATGGGACAGTTTATGGCTACACCTTC. This encodes CSVDGTVYGYTF.

This clone is a singleton in its sample. The rearrangement links TRBV25-1 to TRBJ2-7; D gene ambiguous. The CDR3 has 14 amino acids. Germline V gives CDR1 MGHDK, CDR2 SYGVNS. The V end lost 1 base, the J end lost 2 bases, and 9 bases lay between the germline ends. Written as DNA, the CDR3 is TGTGCCAGCAGTGAATGGCGGCAGCCCTACGAGCAGTACTTC. Its protein product is CASSEWRQPYEQYF.

V usage is TRBV10-3 and J usage is TRBJ1-2; 7 nucleotides line up with TRBD1. Germline assignment: CDR1 ENHRY and CDR2 SYGVKD. The CDR3 is 12 residues long. Trimming at V came to 6 bases and at J to 2 bases, leaving 0 bases not matched to a gene. CDR3: CAIRDRNYGYTF. The CDR3 DNA follows: TGTGCCATCAGGGACAGGAACTATGGCTACACCTTC.

This clone has only one observation. This rearrangement joins TRBV12-5 to TRBJ2-6; 8 bases agree with TRBD1. The germline V gene has CDR1 LGHNT and CDR2 FRNRAP. The CDR3 length is 20 residues. With V trimmed by 6 bases and J by 0 bases, 16 bases remained unmatched. The DNA of the CDR3 is TGTGCTAGTGGAATGTTTACCGGGACAGGTCGACTCTCTGGGGCCAACGTCCTGACTTTC. This codes for CASGMFTGTGRLSGANVLTF.